Below, 2 T cell receptor beta chains from the same sample are listed, as sequenced in a study of blood T cell repertoires in COVID-19 (TCRdb year 2020). The receptor library was made with the immunoSEQ multiplex PCR assay. Drawn from immuneACCESS, this table holds only the in-frame rearrangements with V and J called that TCRdb kept. Clones are partly lost; checked studies trace under half to an unresolved V gene and leave the rest unexplained. Within this sample are fewer than 300,000 clones, with approximately 85% of them counted one time only. The top ten constitute 0.8% of the sample. The sequenced material came from peripheral blood. The receptors originated from a woman aged 25-40 years with acute or convalescent COVID-19.

The chain couples TRBV7-9 to TRBJ1-2; 7 nucleotides match TRBD1. The CDR3 is made up of 13 amino acids. Looked up from germline, CDR1 is SEHNR and CDR2 is FQNEAQ (reference sequence). Trimming removed 5 bases from V and 4 bases from J; junction bases left unmatched: 4. CDR3 sequence reads: CASSPGQVYGYTF. The DNA of the CDR3 is TGTGCCAGCAGCCCCGGACAGGTCTATGGCTACACCTTC.

The chain links TRBV5-6 to TRBJ2-7, with D hard to call. Trimming took off 0 bases at V and 2 bases at J, with 9 bases between the two ends. This CDR3 is built from 14 residues. The germline V gene encodes CDR1 SGHDT and CDR2 YYEEEE. CDR3 in DNA: TGTGCCAGCAGCTTGGGGAGTTTAACCTACGAGCAGTACTTC. This encodes CASSLGSLTYEQYF.